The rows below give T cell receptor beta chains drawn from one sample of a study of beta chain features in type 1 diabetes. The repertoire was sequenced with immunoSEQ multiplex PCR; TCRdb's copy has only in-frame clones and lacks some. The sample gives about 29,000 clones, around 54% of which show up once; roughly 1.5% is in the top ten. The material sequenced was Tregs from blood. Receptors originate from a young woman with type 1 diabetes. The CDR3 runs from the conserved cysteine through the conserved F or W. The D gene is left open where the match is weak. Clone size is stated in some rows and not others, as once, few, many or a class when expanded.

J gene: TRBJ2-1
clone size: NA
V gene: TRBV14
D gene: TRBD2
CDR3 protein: CASSQSNSGAYAFF
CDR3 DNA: TGTGCCAGCAGCCAATCCAATAGCGGGGCGTACGCGTTCTTC

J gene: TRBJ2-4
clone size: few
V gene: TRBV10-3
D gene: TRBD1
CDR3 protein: CAISERGQGIQYF
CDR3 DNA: TGTGCCATCAGTGAGCGGGGACAGGGAATTCAGTACTTC

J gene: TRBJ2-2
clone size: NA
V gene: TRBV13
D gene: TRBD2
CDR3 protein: CASSLTSGRVSNTGELFF
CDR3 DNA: TGTGCCAGCAGCTTGACAAGCGGGAGGGTCTCGAACACCGGGGAGCTGTTTTTT

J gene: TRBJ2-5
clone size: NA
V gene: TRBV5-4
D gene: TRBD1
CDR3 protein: CASSLRQTGETQYF
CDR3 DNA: TGTGCCAGCAGCTTGAGGCAGACAGGGGAGACCCAGTACTTC

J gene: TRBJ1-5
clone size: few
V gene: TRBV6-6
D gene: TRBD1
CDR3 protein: CASSSPGQGNQPQHF
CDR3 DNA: TGTGCCAGCAGCTCCCCGGGACAGGGAAATCAGCCCCAGCATTTT

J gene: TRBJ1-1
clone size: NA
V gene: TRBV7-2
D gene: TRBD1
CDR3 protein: CASSLFVGGSLVGTEAFF
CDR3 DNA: TGTGCCAGCAGCTTATTTGTAGGGGGCTCCCTCGTAGGGACTGAAGCTTTCTTT

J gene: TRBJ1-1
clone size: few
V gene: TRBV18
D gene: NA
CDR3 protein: CASSPRSRLDTEAFF
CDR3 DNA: TGTGCCAGCTCACCACGGTCCAGGCTGGACACTGAAGCTTTCTTT

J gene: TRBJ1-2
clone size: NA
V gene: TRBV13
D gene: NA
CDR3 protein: CASSLGGRGQGTYGYTF
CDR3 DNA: TGTGCCAGCAGCTTAGGAGGTAGAGGGCAGGGGACCTATGGCTACACCTTC

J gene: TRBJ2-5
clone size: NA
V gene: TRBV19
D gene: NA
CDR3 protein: CATSSGAETQYF
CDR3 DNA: TGTGCCACGTCGTCGGGAGCAGAGACCCAGTACTTC

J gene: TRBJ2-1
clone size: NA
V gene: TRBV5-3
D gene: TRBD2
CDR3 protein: CARSPRTSGRAVEFDEQFF
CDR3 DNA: TGTGCCAGAAGCCCAAGGACTAGCGGGAGGGCCGTGGAATTCGATGAGCAGTTCTTC

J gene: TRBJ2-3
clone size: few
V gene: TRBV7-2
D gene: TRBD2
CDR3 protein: CASSLGTSGRDTQYF
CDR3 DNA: TGTGCCAGCAGCTTAGGGACTAGCGGGAGGGATACGCAGTATTTT

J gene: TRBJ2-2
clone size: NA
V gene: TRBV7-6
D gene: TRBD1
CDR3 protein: CASSFRSVQGAGELFF
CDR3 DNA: TGTGCCAGCAGCTTCAGATCAGTCCAGGGGGCCGGGGAGCTGTTTTTT

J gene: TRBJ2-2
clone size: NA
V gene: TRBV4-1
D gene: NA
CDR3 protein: CASSQGSDRSDTGELFF
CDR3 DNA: TGCGCCAGCAGCCAAGGTAGCGATCGTTCCGACACCGGGGAGCTGTTTTTT

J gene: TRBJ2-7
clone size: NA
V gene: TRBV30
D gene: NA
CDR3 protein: CAGYFRGYEQYF
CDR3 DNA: TGTGCCGGATATTTCAGGGGTTACGAGCAGTACTTC

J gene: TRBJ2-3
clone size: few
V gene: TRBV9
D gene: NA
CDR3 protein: CASSVSPRAITDTQYF
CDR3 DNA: TGTGCCAGCAGCGTTTCTCCGAGAGCAATCACAGATACGCAGTATTTT

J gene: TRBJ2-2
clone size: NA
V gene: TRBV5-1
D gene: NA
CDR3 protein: CASNSRDSNAGELFF
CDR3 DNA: TGCGCCAGCAACTCTCGGGACTCAAACGCCGGGGAGCTGTTTTTT

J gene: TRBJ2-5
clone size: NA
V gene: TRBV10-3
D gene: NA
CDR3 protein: CAISDRQETQYF
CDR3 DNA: TGTGCCATCAGTGACAGACAAGAGACCCAGTACTTC

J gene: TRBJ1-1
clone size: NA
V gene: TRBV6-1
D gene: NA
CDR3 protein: CASSEAVSRVTEAFF
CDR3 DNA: TGTGCCAGCAGTGAAGCAGTAAGCAGGGTCACTGAAGCTTTCTTT

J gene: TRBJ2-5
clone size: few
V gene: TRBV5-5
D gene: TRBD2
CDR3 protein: CASSFSGSPQETQYF
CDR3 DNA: TGTGCCAGCAGCTTTAGCGGGAGCCCCCAAGAGACCCAGTACTTC

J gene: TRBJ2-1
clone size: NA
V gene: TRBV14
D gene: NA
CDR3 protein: CASRSDNEQFF
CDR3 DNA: TGTGCCAGCAGGTCGGACAATGAGCAGTTCTTC

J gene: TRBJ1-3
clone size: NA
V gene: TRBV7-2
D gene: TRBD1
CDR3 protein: CASSSTGWGNTIYF
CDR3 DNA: TGTGCCAGCAGCTCGACAGGGTGGGGAAACACCATATATTTT

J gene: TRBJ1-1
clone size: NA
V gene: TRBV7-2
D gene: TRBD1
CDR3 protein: CASSLGQGGNTEAFF
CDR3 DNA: TGTGCCAGCAGCTTGGGACAGGGGGGGAACACTGAAGCTTTCTTT

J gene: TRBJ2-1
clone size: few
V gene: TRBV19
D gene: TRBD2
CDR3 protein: CASSSLSGGKLNEQFF
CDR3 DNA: TGTGCCAGTAGTAGTCTTAGCGGGGGCAAACTCAATGAGCAGTTCTTC

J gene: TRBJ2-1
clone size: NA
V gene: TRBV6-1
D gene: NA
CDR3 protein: CASSEAGLIGWGDNEQFF
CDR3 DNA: TGTGCCAGCAGTGAAGCCGGGTTAATCGGCTGGGGGGACAATGAGCAGTTCTTC

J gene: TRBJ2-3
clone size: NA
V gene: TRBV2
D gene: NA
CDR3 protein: CASNGYGLSSTDTQYF
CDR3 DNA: TGTGCCAGCAACGGCTACGGACTATCTAGCACAGATACGCAGTATTTT

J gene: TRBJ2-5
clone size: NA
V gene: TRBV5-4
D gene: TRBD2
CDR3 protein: CASSHILTLAGAYQETQYF
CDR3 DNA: TGTGCCAGCAGCCACATCCTAACCTTAGCGGGAGCGTACCAAGAGACCCAGTACTTC

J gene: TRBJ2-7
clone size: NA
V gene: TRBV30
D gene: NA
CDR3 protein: CAWSRAPGAEQYF
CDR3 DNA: TGTGCCTGGAGTAGGGCCCCGGGAGCCGAGCAGTACTTC

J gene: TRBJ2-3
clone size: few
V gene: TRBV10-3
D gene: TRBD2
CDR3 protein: CAIRAGGRTDTQYF
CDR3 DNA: TGTGCCATCAGAGCGGGAGGACGCACAGATACGCAGTATTTT

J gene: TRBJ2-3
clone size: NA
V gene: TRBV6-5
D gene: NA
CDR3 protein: CASSYSLVDTQYF
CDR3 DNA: TGTGCCAGCAGTTACTCCCTCGTGGATACGCAGTATTTT

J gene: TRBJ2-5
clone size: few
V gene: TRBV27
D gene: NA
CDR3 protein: CASSLRGLSGETQYF
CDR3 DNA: TGTGCCAGCAGTTTACGGGGACTGTCGGGAGAGACCCAGTACTTC

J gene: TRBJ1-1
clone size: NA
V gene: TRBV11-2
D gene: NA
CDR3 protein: CASSFIQGNTEAFF
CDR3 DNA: TGTGCCAGCAGCTTTATACAGGGGAACACTGAAGCTTTCTTT

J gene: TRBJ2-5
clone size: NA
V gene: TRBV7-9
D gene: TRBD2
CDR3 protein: CASSWGLAESTQYF
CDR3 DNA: TGTGCCAGCAGCTGGGGACTAGCGGAATCGACCCAGTACTTC